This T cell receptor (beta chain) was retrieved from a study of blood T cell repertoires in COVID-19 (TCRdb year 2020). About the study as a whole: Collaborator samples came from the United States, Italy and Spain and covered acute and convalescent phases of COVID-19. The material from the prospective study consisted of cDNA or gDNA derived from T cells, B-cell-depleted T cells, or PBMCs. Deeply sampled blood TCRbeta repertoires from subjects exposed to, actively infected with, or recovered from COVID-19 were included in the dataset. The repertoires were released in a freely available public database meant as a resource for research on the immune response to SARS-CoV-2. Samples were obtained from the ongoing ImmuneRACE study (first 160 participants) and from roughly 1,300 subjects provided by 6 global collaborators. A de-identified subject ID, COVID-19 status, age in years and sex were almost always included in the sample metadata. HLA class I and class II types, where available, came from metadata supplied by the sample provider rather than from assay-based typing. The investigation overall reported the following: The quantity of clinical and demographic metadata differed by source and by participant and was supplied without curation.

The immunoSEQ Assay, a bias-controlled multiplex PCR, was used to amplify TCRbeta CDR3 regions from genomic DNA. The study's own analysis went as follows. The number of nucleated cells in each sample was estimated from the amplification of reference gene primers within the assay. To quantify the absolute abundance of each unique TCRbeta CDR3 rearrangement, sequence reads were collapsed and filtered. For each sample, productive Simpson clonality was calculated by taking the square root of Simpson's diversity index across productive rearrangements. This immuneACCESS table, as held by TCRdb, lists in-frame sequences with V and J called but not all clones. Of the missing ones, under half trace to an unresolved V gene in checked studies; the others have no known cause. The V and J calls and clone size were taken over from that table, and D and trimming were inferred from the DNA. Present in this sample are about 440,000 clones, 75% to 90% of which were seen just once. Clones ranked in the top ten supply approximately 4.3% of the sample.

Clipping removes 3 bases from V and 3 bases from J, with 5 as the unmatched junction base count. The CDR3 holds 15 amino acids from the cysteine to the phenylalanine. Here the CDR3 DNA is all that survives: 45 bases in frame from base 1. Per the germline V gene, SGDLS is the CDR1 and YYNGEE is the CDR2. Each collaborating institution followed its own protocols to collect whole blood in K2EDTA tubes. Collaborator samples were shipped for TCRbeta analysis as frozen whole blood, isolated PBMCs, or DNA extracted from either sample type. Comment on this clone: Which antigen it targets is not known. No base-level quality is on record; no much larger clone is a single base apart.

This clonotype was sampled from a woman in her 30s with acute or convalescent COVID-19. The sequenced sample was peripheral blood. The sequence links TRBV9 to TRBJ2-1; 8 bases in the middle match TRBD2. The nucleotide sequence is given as TGTGCCAGCAGCGCCGGGACTAGGGTCTACAATGAGCAGTTCTTC. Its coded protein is CASSAGTRVYNEQFF.